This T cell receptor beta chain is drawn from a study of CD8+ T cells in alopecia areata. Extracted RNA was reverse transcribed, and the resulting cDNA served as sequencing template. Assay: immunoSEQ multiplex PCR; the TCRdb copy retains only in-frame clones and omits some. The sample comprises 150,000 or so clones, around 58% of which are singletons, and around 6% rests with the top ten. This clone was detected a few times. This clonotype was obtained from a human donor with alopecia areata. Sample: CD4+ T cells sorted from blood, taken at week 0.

The CDR3 DNA reads TGCGCCAGCGGTGAGCACAGCCAGAGCTATGGCTACACCTTC. Amino acids: CASGEHSQSYGYTF. This chain joins TRBV5-1 and TRBJ1-2; D call uncertain. The CDR3 is 14 amino acids. V was shortened by 7 bases and J by 4 bases, with 17 bases between the two germline ends. In germline, CDR1 is SGHRS, CDR2 YFSETQ.